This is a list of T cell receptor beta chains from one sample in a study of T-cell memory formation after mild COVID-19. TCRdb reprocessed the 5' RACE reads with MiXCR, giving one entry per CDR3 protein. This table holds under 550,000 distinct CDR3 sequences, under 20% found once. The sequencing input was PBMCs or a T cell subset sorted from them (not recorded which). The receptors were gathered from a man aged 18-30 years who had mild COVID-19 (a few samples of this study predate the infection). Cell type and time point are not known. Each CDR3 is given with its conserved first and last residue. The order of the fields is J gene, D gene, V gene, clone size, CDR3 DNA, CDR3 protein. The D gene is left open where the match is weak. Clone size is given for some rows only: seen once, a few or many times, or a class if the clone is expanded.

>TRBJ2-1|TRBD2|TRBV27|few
TGTGCCAGCAGTAAGACTAGCGGGAATGAGCAGTTCTTC
CASSKTSGNEQFF
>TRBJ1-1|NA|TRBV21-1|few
TGTGCCAGCAGGGGGAGGCTTATGAACACTGAAGCTTTCTTT
CASRGRLMNTEAFF
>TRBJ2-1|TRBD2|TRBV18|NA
TGTGCCAGCTCGCTAGCGGGGGGAGTGTACAATGAGCAGTTCTTC
CASSLAGGVYNEQFF
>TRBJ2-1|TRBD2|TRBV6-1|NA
TGTGCCAGCAACTCCGGGACTAGCGGCTACAATGAGCAGTTCTTC
CASNSGTSGYNEQFF
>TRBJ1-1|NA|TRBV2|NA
TGTGCCAGCAGTGGGGCAGGGAGGGGCACTGAAGCTTTCTTT
CASSGAGRGTEAFF
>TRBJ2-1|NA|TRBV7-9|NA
TGTGCCAGCGGACCGGTAGGCGGCTACAATGAGCAGTTCTTC
CASGPVGGYNEQFF
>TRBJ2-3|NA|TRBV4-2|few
TGTGCCAGCAGCCAAGAGGGGGACATCGTCACAGATACGCAGTATTTT
CASSQEGDIVTDTQYF
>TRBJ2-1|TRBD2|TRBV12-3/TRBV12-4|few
TGTGCCAGCAGGGCGGGGACTAGCGGGGGGGACTCCTACAATGAGCAGTTCTTC
CASRAGTSGGDSYNEQFF
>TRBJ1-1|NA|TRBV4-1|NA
TGCGCCAGCAGTCAGGGCGGGACTCAGAACACTGAAGCTTTCTTT
CASSQGGTQNTEAFF
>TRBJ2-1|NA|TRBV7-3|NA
TGTGCCAGCAGCTCCCCTAGCGATGAGCAGTTCTTC
CASSSPSDEQFF
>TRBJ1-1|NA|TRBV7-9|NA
TGTGCCAGCAGCTTAGCCCGGGGGTTGAACACTGAAGCTTTCTTT
CASSLARGLNTEAFF
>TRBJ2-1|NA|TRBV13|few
TGTGCCAGCATGGGAGGCAATGAGCAGTTCTTC
CASMGGNEQFF
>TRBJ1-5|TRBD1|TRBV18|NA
TGTGCCAGCTCAAGGGACAGCCCTCCGGTGCAGCCCCAGCATTTT
CASSRDSPPVQPQHF
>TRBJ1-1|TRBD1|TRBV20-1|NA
TGCAGTGCTTACAGGGGCGTGAATCGGGCTTTCTTT
CSAYRGVNRAFF
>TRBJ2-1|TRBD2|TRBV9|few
TGTGCCAGCAGCGCCCTTTCGGGACTAGCGGGGGGGCCAAACAATGAGCAGTTCTTC
CASSALSGLAGGPNNEQFF
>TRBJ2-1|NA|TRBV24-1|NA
TGTGCCACCACCGGGGACACCGCAATCCTCACCCCCTCTAAGAATGAGCAGTTCTTC
CATTGDTAILTPSKNEQFF
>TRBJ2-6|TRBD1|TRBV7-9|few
TGTGCCAGCAGCGCCGTCCCGGGACAGGGTTCTGGGGCCAACGTCCTGACTTTC
CASSAVPGQGSGANVLTF
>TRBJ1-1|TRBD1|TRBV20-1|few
TGCAGTGCTCCCGGGTATCACACAGGGGCCACTGAAGCTTTCTTT
CSAPGYHTGATEAFF
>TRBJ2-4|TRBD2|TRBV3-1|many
TGTGCCAGCAGCCCCGCCACGGGGGGGGTCGGGTACATTCAGTACTTC
CASSPATGGVGYIQYF
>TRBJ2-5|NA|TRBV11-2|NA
TGTGCCAGCAGCCTGCCGATCGGGGGGCAAAAAGAGACCCAGTACTTC
CASSLPIGGQKETQYF
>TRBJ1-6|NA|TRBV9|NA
TGTGCCAGCAGCGTAGGAGGGGTTAGGAATTCACCCCTCCACTTT
CASSVGGVRNSPLHF
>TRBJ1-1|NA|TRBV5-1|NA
TGCGCCAGCCAGCACGAGTCGTACACTGAAGCTTTCTTT
CASQHESYTEAFF
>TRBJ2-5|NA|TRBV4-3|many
TGCGCCAGCAGCCAAGAGGGGTGGGAGACCCAGTACTTC
CASSQEGWETQYF
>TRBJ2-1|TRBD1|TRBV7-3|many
TGTGCCAGCAGCTTGAACAGGGGCGATGAGCAGTTCTTC
CASSLNRGDEQFF
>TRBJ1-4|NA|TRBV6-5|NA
TGTGCCAGCAAGGCCGGGTTGCCTAATGAAAAACTGTTTTTT
CASKAGLPNEKLFF
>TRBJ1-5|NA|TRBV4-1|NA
TGCGCCAGCAGCCAAGTCCGACTAAGATGGGGCAATCAGCCCCAGCATTTT
CASSQVRLRWGNQPQHF
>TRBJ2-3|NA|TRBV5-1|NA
TGCGCCAGCAGCAACCGGTTGGGCCTGAGGGATACGCAGTATTTT
CASSNRLGLRDTQYF
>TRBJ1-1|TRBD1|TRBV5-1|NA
TGCGCCAGCAGCGAATCCGACAGGGGTTGTCGAGCTTTCTTT
CASSESDRGCRAFF
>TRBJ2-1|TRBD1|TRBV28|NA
TGTGCCAGCAGTCAACAGGGGGACTACAATGAGCAGTTCTTC
CASSQQGDYNEQFF
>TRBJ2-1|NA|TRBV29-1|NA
TGCAGCGTTGAACGTACAGCGTACAATGAGCAGTTCTTC
CSVERTAYNEQFF
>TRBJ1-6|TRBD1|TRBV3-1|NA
TGTGCCAGCAGCAACACCGGGACAGCGGGTTCACCCCTCCACTTT
CASSNTGTAGSPLHF
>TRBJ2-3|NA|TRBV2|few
TGTGCCAGTCCGCCAGGAGACACCCCTAGCACAGATACGCAGTATTTT
CASPPGDTPSTDTQYF
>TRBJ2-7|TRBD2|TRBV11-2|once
TGTGCCAGCAGCTTAGTCCCGATACTAGCGGGGGGCTACGAGCAGTACTTC
CASSLVPILAGGYEQYF
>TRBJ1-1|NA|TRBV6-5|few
TGTGCCAGCAGCCGCGTACCGGGGGAGACTGAAGCTTTCTTT
CASSRVPGETEAFF
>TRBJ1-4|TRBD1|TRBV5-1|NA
TGCGCCAGCAGCCCGAGCGGACAGGGTAATGAAAAACTGTTTTTT
CASSPSGQGNEKLFF
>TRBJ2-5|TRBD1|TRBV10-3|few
TGTGCCATCACCAAGGGACAGCAAGAGACCCAGTACTTC
CAITKGQQETQYF
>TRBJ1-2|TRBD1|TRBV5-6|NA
TGTGCCAGCAGCCCTCCGGGACAGAACTATGGCTACACCTTC
CASSPPGQNYGYTF
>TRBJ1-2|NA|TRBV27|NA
TGTGCCAGCAGTCCCTTCGTCTGGGACAACTATGGCTACACCTTC
CASSPFVWDNYGYTF
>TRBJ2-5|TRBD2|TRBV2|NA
TGTGCCAGCAGTGACGGACTAGCGCTGACCCAAGAGACCCAGTACTTC
CASSDGLALTQETQYF
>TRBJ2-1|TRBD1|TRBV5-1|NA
TGCGCCAGCAACCTGGGACAGGCGTACAATGAGCAGTTCTTC
CASNLGQAYNEQFF
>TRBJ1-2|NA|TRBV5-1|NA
TGCGCCAGCAGCTTGGCCAGGACAGAAGTCGGCTACACCTTC
CASSLARTEVGYTF
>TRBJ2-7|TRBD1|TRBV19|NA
TGTGCCAGTAGTTCGACAGGGGGGTACGAGCAGTACTTC
CASSSTGGYEQYF
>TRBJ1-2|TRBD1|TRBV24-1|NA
TGTGCCACCAGTGACCCGGGACAGGGAGATTATGGCTACACCTTC
CATSDPGQGDYGYTF
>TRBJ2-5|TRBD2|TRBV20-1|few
TGCAGTACGGGAACCGGGACTAGGGAGACCCAGTACTTC
CSTGTGTRETQYF
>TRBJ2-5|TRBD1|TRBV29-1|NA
TGCAGCGTTGAAGAACTGGACAGGGGCCCAGAGACCCAGTACTTC
CSVEELDRGPETQYF
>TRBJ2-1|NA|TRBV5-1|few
TGCGCCAGCAGCTTGGACCCCTTGTCGGCTGCGCCGGTCCAGTTCTTC
CASSLDPLSAAPVQFF
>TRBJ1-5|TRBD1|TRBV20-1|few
TGCAGTGCTAGAAGTGACAGGGGAAGAAATCAGCCCCAGCATTTT
CSARSDRGRNQPQHF
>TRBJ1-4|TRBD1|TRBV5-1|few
TGCGCCAGCAGCTTGATAGGGGGCACGGAAAAACTGTTTTTT
CASSLIGGTEKLFF
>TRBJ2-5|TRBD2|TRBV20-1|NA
TGCAGTGGCCATACGTCGGGGGGGGCAGAGACCCAGTACTTC
CSGHTSGGAETQYF
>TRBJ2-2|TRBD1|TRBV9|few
TGTGCCAGCAGCGCGGGACAGGGGGCCTCCGGCGGGGAGCTGTTTTTT
CASSAGQGASGGELFF
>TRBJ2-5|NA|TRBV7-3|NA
TGTGCCAGCAGCTCCTCAGGGGCAGGGACCCAGTACTTC
CASSSSGAGTQYF
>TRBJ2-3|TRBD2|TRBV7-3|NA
TGTGCCAGCAGCGGGCAGACTAGCGGGGCTGGTACGCAGTATTTT
CASSGQTSGAGTQYF
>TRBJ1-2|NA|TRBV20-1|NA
TGCAGTGCTAGTCAGGAAGTCAGAAACTATGGCTACACCTTC
CSASQEVRNYGYTF
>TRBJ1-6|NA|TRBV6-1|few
TGTGCCAGCAGTGAAGCGCACAAGGTGTATAATTCACCCCTCCACTTT
CASSEAHKVYNSPLHF
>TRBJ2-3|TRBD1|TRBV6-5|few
TGTGCCAGCCGAAACATCGGCTCAGGGACAGGAGAAGCAGATACGCAGTATTTT
CASRNIGSGTGEADTQYF
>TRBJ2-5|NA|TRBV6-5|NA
TGTGCCAGCAGCGAGACTGGAACGGAGACCCAGTACTTC
CASSETGTETQYF